The clone carrying this T cell receptor (beta chain) was counted at least ten times. What it binds is not known. Germline CDR1 is MDHEN and CDR2 is SYDVKM. The ends lost 2 bases at V and 0 bases at J; junction bases unmatched: 9. The CDR3 sequence is 19 residues long. The sample comes from a study of blood T cells in healthy people across ages. Findings and limits, study-wide: The recorded TCR beta diversity per million T cells decreased in a roughly linear manner with age.

A sample-barcoded 5' primer and a J-beta primer mix were used in a second PCR of about 7 to 12 cycles. TCRdb used MiXCR to reprocess the 5' RACE reads, holding one entry per CDR3 protein. The repertoire holds around 1.7 million distinct CDR3 sequences, with 25% to 30% as singletons. The sample, 7.5 to 10 milliliters of peripheral blood, was drawn from each donor. Each sample provided at least 5.5 micrograms of extracted total RNA. The chain is built from TRBV28 and TRBJ2-6, with 8 bases that match TRBD1. Sequences were obtained from blood. The origin of this receptor is a woman younger than 45 in good health. The CDR3, as DNA: TGTGCCAGCAGTTTACTCGGACAGGGAATTATCTCTGGGGCCAACGTCCTGACTTTC. Translating gives CASSLLGQGIISGANVLTF. The full variable domain, rest sourced from reference TRBV28 and TRBJ2-6, is DVKVTQSSRYLVKRTGEKVFLECVQDMDHENMFWYRQDPGLGLRLIYFSYDVKMKEKGDIPEGYSVSREKKERFSLILESASTNQTSMYLCASSLLGQGIISGANVLTFGAGSRLTVL.